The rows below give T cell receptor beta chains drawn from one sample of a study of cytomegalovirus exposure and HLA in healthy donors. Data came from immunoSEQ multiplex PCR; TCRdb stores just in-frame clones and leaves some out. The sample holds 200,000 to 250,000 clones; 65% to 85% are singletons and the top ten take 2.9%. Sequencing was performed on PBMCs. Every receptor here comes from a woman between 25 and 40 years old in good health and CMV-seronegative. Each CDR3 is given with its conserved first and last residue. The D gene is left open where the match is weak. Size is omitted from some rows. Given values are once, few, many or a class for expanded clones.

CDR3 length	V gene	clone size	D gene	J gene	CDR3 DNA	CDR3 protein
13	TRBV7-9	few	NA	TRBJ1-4	TGTGCCAGCAGCTTAGCTAGGGGGGAAAAACTGTTTTTT	CASSLARGEKLFF
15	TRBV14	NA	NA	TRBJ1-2	TGTGCCAGCAGCCTCTTCACGGGTGATAACTATGGCTACACCTTC	CASSLFTGDNYGYTF
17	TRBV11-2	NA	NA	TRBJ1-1	TGTGCCAGCAGCTTGGCCCAGGGACACACGGACGGCACTGAAGCTTTCTTT	CASSLAQGHTDGTEAFF
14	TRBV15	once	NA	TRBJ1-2	TGTGCCACCAGCAGAGATCCAGGAGGGAGGGGCTACACCTTC	CATSRDPGGRGYTF
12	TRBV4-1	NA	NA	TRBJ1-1	TGCGCCAGCAGCCAACCGGGGGCTGAAGCTTTCTTT	CASSQPGAEAFF
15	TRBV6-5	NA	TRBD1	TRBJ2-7	TGTGCCAGCAGTTACAGGACAGGGCGGCCCTACGAGCAGTACTTC	CASSYRTGRPYEQYF
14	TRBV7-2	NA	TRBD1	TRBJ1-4	TGTGCCAGCAGCTTAAGCAGGGGGCTCGAAAAACTGTTTTTT	CASSLSRGLEKLFF
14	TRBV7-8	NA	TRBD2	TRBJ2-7	TGTGCCAGCAGCGCAATTAGCGGGAGGTGGGAGCAGTACTTC	CASSAISGRWEQYF
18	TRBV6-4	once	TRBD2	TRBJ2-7	TGTGCCAGCACCCCAAAGACTAGCGGGGATTTGCCTGACTACGAGCAGTACTTC	CASTPKTSGDLPDYEQYF
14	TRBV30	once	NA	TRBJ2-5	TGTGCCTGGAGTCGACGAGGAGGGGTGGAGACCCAGTACTTC	CAWSRRGGVETQYF
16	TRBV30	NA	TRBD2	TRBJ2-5	TGTGCCTGGAAGCAAAAACTAGCGGGAGGGGTAGAGACCCAGTACTTC	CAWKQKLAGGVETQYF
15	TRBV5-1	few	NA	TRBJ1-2	TGCGCCAGCAGCAATGACAGAAGAGGGGGAGCGGGCTACACCTTC	CASSNDRRGGAGYTF
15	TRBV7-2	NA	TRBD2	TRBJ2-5	TGTGCCAGCAGCTTAGATTCATGGGGGGGGGAGACCCAGTACTTC	CASSLDSWGGETQYF
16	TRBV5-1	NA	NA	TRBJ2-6	TGCGCCAGCAGCTTGGGCGGAAACTCTGGGGCCAACGTCCTGACTTTC	CASSLGGNSGANVLTF
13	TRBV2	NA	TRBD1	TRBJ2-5	TGTGCCAGCGGACCGGGACAGGGAGAGACCCAGTACTTC	CASGPGQGETQYF
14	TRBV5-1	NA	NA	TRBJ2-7	TGCGCCAGCAGCTTGGGGCCCAACCTTTACGAGCAGTACTTC	CASSLGPNLYEQYF
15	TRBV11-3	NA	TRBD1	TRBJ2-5	TGTGCCAGCAGCTTAGGACAGGGAGTGGAGGAGACCCAGTACTTC	CASSLGQGVEETQYF
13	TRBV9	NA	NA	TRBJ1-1	TGTGCCAGCAGCTTCCAACATGGCACTGAAGCTTTCTTT	CASSFQHGTEAFF
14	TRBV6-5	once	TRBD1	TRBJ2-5	TGTGCCAGCCGGAGTGGACAGGGTGGCGAGACCCAGTACTTC	CASRSGQGGETQYF
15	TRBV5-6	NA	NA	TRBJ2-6	TGTGCCAGCAGCTTCAAGGGAGCCGGGGCCAACGTCCTGACTTTC	CASSFKGAGANVLTF
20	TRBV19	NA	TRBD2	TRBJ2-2	TGTGCCAGTATTCTCCCCGGGACAGATATCGAACTAGCGGGGTCCGGGGAGCTGTTTTTT	CASILPGTDIELAGSGELFF
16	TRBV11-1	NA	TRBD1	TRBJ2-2	TGTGCCAGCAGCTTAGAGGGACAGGCACCCACCGGGGAGCTGTTTTTT	CASSLEGQAPTGELFF
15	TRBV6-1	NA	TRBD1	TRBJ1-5	TGTGCCAGTATTGGGGGACAGCTCCCCGATCAGCCCCAGCATTTT	CASIGGQLPDQPQHF
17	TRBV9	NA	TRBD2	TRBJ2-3	TGTGCCAGCAGCGCTAGACTAGCGGGGCGGGGCACAGATACGCAGTATTTT	CASSARLAGRGTDTQYF
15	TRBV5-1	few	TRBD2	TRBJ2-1	TGCGCCAGCAGCCTCGGGACTAGCGGCTACAATGAGCAGTTCTTC	CASSLGTSGYNEQFF
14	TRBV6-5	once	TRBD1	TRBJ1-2	TGTGCCAGCAGTACCGGGACAGGGAAGGGTGGCTACACCTTC	CASSTGTGKGGYTF
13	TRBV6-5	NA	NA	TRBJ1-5	TGTGCCAGCAGTTTGACATCTTATCAGCCCCAGCATTTT	CASSLTSYQPQHF
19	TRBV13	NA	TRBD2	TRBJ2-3	TGTGCCAGCAGCGCCCAAAGGACTAGCAGCGCCGAGGGCACAGATACGCAGTATTTT	CASSAQRTSSAEGTDTQYF
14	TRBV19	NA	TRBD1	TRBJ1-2	TGTGCCAGTAGCCTAGACAGGGAGAACTATGGCTACACCTTC	CASSLDRENYGYTF
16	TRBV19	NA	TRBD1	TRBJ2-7	TGTGCCAGTAGTGCGGGACAGGGGTTAGGAGGCTACGAGCAGTACTTC	CASSAGQGLGGYEQYF
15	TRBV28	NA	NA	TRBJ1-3	TGTGCCAGCAGTTTAACCAGGGTAGCTGGAAACACCATATATTTT	CASSLTRVAGNTIYF
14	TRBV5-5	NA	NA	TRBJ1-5	TGTGCCAGCAGCTTGGCGGGGAGCAATCAGCCCCAGCATTTT	CASSLAGSNQPQHF
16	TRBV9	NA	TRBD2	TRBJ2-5	TGTGCCAGCAGCGAGACTAGCGGGGGGGGACAAGAGACCCAGTACTTC	CASSETSGGGQETQYF
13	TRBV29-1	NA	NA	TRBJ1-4	TGCAGCGTAAAACAGGGCCCTAATGAAAAACTGTTTTTT	CSVKQGPNEKLFF
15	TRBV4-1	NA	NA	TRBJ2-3	TGCGCCAGCAGCCAAGATACACAAGTCCCTGATACGCAGTATTTT	CASSQDTQVPDTQYF
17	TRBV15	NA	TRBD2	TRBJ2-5	TGTGCCACCAGCAAGATAGGTACAAGCGGGAGGTTGGAGACCCAGTACTTC	CATSKIGTSGRLETQYF
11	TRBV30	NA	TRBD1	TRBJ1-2	TGTGCCTGGGAACAGGGGTATGGCTACACCTTC	CAWEQGYGYTF
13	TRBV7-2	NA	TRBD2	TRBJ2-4	TGTGCCAGCCGGGGAGCGGGAGATGTCATTCAGTACTTC	CASRGAGDVIQYF
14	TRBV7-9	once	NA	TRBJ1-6	TGTGCCAGCAGCTGGTACCGGGACTTGTCACCCCTCCACTTT	CASSWYRDLSPLHF
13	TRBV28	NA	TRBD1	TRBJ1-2	TGTGCCAGCGGACTGACAGGGTTTAATGGCTACACCTTC	CASGLTGFNGYTF
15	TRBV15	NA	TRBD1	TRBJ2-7	TGTGCCACCAGCAGCTCCGGGACAGGTATCGGCGAGCAGTACTTC	CATSSSGTGIGEQYF
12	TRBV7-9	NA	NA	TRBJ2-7	TGTTCCAGCAGCTTATCAAGAGACGAGCAGTACTTC	CSSSLSRDEQYF